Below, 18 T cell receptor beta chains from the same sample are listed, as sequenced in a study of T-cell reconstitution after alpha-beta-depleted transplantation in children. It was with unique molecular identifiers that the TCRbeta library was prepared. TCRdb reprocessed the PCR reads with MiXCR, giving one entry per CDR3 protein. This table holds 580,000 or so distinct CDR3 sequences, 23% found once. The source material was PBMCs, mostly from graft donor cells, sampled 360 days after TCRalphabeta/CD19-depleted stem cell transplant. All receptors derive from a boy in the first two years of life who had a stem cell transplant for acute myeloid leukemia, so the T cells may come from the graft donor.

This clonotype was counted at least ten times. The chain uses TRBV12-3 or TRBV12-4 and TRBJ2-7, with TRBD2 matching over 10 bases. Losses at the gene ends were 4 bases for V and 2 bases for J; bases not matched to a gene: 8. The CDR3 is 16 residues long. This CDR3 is CASSSLTSGRAYEQYF. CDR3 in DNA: TGTGCCAGCAGTTCTCTGACTAGCGGGCGTGCCTACGAGCAGTACTTC.

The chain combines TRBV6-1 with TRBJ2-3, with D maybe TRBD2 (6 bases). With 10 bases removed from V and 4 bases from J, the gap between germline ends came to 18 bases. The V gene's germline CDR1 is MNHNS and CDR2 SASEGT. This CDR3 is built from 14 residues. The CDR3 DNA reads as TGTGCCACCAACCGGAGACTAGTCGCAGATACGCAGTATTTT. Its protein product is CATNRRLVADTQYF.

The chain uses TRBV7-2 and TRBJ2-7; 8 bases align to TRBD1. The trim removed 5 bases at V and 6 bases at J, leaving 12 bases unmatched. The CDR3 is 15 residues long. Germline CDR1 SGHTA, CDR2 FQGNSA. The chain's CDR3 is CASSIGQGRYGEQYF. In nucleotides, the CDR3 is TGTGCCAGCAGCATCGGACAGGGTCGGTATGGCGAGCAGTACTTC.

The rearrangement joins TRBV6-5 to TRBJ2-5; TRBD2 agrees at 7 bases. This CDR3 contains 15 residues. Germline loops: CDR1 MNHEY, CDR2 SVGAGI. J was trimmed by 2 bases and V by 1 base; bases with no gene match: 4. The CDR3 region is CASSYWGGGQETQYF. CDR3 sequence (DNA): TGTGCCAGCAGTTACTGGGGGGGTGGGCAAGAGACCCAGTACTTC.

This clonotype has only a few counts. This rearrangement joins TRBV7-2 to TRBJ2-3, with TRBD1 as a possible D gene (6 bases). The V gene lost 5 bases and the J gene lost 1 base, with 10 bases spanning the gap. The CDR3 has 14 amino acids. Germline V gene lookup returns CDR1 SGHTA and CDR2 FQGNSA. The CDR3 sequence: CASSTRTGTDTQYF. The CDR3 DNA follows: TGTGCCAGCAGCACTCGGACAGGCACAGATACGCAGTATTTT.

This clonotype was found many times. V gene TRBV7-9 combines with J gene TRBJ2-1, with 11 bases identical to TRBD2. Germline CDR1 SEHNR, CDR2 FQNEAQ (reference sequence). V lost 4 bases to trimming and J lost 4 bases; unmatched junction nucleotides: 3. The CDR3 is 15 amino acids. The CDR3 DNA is TGTGCCAGCAGCTCCCGGACTAGCGGGTACAATGAGCAGTTCTTC. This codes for CASSSRTSGYNEQFF.

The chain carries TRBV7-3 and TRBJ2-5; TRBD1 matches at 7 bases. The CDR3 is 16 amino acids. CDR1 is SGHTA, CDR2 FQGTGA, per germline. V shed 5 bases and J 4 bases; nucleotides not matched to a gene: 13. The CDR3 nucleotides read TGTGCCAGCAGCCCCGCCGGGACAGTCAATGCAGAGACCCAGTACTTC. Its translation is CASSPAGTVNAETQYF.

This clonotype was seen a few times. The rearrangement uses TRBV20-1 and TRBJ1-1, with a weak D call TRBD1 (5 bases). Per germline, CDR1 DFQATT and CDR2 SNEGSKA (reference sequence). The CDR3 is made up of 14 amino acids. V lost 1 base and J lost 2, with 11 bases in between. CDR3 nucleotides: TGCAGTGCTAGAGTGGGGGGGAGAAACACTGAAGCTTTCTTT. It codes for CSARVGGRNTEAFF.

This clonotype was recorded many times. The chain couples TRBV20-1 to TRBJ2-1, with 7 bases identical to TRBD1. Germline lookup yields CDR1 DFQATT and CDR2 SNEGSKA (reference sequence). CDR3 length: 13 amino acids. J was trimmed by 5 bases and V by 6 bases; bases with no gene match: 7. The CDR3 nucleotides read TGCAGTGCCCGACAGGGTTTACACAATGAGCAGTTCTTC. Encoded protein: CSARQGLHNEQFF.

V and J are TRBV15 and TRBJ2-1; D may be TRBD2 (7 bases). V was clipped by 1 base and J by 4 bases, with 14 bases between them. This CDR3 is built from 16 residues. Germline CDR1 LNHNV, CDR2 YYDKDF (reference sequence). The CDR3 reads CATSRVQGGGYNEQFF. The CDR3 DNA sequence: TGTGCCACCAGCAGAGTTCAGGGAGGGGGGTACAATGAGCAGTTCTTC.

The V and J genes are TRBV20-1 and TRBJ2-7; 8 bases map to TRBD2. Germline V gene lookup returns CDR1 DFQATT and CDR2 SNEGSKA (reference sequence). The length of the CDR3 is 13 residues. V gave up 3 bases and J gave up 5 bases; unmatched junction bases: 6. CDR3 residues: CSASGGALHEQYV. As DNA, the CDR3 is TGCAGTGCTAGCGGGGGGGCCTTACACGAGCAGTACGTC.

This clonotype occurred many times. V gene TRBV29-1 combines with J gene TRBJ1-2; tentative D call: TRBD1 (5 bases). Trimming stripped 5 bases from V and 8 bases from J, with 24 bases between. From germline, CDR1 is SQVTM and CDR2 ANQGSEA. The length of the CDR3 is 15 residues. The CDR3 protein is CSVSYLLGRERGYTF. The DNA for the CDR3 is TGCAGCGTTTCCTATTTGTTGGGACGGGAGAGGGGCTACACCTTC.

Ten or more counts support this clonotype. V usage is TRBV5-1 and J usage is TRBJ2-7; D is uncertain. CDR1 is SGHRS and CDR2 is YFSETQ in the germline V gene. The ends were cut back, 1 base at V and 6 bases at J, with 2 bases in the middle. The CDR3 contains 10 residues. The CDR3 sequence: CASSLIEQYV. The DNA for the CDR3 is TGCGCCAGCAGCTTGATCGAGCAGTACGTC.

CDR3 residues: CSARMSDQPQHF. CDR3 DNA sequence: TGCAGTGCTAGGATGTCGGATCAGCCCCAGCATTTT. V gene TRBV20-1 combines with J gene TRBJ1-5; D gene ambiguous. The CDR3 runs to 12 residues. Between the trimmed V and J ends, which lost 3 bases and 5 bases, there was a span of 8 bases. The germline V gene encodes CDR1 DFQATT and CDR2 SNEGSKA (reference sequence).

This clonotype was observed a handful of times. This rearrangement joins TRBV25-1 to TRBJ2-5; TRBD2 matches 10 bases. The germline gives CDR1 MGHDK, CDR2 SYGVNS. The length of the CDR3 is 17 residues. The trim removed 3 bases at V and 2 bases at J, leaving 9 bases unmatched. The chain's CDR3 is CASSDPGLALKQETQYF. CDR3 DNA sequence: TGTGCCAGCAGTGACCCGGGACTAGCGTTAAAGCAAGAGACCCAGTACTTC.

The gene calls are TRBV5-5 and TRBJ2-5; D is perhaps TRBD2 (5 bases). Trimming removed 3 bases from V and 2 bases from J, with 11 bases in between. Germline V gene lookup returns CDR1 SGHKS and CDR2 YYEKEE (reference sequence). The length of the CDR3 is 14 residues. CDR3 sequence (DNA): TGTGCCAGCAGCTCGATTAGAGGGCAAGAGACCCAGTACTTC. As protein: CASSSIRGQETQYF. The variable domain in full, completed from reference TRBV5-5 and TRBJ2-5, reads DAGVTQSPTHLIKTRGQQVTLRCSPISGHKSVSWYQQVLGQGPQFIFQYYEKEERGRGNFPDRFSARQFPNYSSELNVNALLLGDSALYLCASSSIRGQETQYFGPGTRLLVL.

Here the CDR3 reads CASSPQGVVGNEQFF. CDR3 nucleotides: TGTGCCAGCTCACCTCAGGGGGTCGTGGGAAATGAGCAGTTCTTC. V usage is TRBV18 and J usage is TRBJ2-1; 7 nucleotides line up with TRBD1. The V gene end was trimmed by 3 bases and the J gene end by 7 bases; junction bases not matched to a gene: 9. CDR1 and CDR2 from the germline V gene are KGHSH and LQKENI. This CDR3 has 15 residues.

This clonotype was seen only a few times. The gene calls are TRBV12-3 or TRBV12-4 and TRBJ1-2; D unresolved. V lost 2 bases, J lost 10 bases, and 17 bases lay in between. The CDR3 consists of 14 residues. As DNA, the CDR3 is TGTGCCAGCAGTTTATCCGACATATACCCTGCCTACACCTTC. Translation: CASSLSDIYPAYTF.